Sequencing of this T cell receptor (beta chain) was carried out in a study of cytomegalovirus exposure and HLA in healthy donors (TCRdb year 2017). Concerning the study at large: An earlier analysis of 587 of the donors reported around 280 Gb of sequence data and 95 million to 130 million unique TCR beta sequences obtained from about 180 million T cells. Approximately 310 gigabases of sequencing data and 70 million to 100 million unique TCR sequences made up an early release that covered approximately 620 HLA-typed donors. Of the 300 to 400 genotyped donors, approximately 83% fell in the genetic ancestry cluster associated with self-reported Caucasian donors. The study aimed to test whether signatures of past pathogen exposure could be identified by cataloging public T cell receptors. Using immunosequencing, the study profiled T cell repertoires from some 670 subjects and related those repertoires to cytomegalovirus serostatus. Along with the approximately 700-subject first cohort, a separate validation cohort of around 110 different subjects was used. High-throughput TCR immunosequencing, statistical association of individual TCRs with disease status, and machine learning were combined to predict cytomegalovirus infection status. A later analysis re-examined previously published TCR beta repertoires from over 500 donors and added high-resolution HLA genotyping to investigate patterns of TCR occurrence. The later analysis used no new phenotypic data to find candidate immune exposures, relying instead on TCR beta sequences and their occurrence across donors. To decide whether each TCR beta V gene segment behaved as functional or pseudogenic, an earlier analysis of approximately 600 of the donors relied on high-throughput TCR beta sequencing. Donor age, sex, ethnicity and CMV serostatus were collected together with the repertoire data. A later genetic analysis took genome-wide SNP genotypes for about three fifths of the roughly 700 donors and used that subset as a discovery cohort. All discovery cohort repertoires had been generated on a single sequencing platform. HLA typing covered class I and class II loci at four-digit resolution. Typing coverage varied by locus: roughly 620-630 donors for A, B, C, DRB1 and DQB1; about 520 for DQA1; approximately 610 for DPA1; roughly 470 for DPB1. Roughly 5 DR-DQ haplotypes were handled as single units for association and clustering, since linkage in the cohort was strong. On average, about 200,000 unique TCR beta nucleotide sequences were sequenced per donor among 398 genotyped donors of the cohort, with 15% to 20% of those sequences being non-productive.

Libraries were constructed by the immunoSEQ multiplex PCR assay. For the multiplex PCR, a mixture combining 60 forward primers for TCR Vbeta segments and 13 reverse primers for TCR Jbeta segments was used. A multiplex PCR assay on genomic DNA amplified the CDR3 region of rearranged TCR beta genes. The Illumina HiSeq System was used to sequence the amplified TCR beta libraries as 87-base-pair reads. Per the source publication's procedure: In a later analysis, tens of millions of unique TCR beta chains were counted across the 500 to 850 repertoires, and approximately 11 million of these chains were shared by at least two donors. A nearest-neighbor algorithm error-corrected the raw reads and collapsed the reads into unique sequences, merging closely related sequences to remove PCR and sequencing errors. To assign V, D and J gene segments, CDR3 sequences were aligned to IMGT reference sequences. For a sequence to be retained, at least a six-nucleotide match to both a V gene segment and a J gene segment was required. A rearrangement counted as productive if the CDR3 had no stop codons and remained in frame with V and J, and every other rearrangement counted as non-productive. Following IMGT convention, CDR3 was defined as the stretch from the second conserved V-encoded cysteine up to the conserved J-encoded phenylalanine. The earlier analysis of 587 of the donors excluded any sequence lacking an unambiguous match to a single V gene segment. An earlier analysis of 587 of the donors classified V segments as functional when productive rearrangements were above 56.7% and as segregating when the standard deviation between donors was above 5%. A statistical classification framework was built to diagnose cytomegalovirus status from the catalog of TCR beta chain sequences. A later analysis assigned V and J genes by comparing TCR nucleotide sequences with IMGT/GENE-DB human TR gene sequences. A later analysis assigned CDR3 sequences and most-parsimonious VDJ recombination scenarios with the TCRdist pipeline. In a later analysis, each TCR beta chain was defined by its CDR3 amino acid sequence together with its V-gene family, and reads without a unique V-gene family were excluded. In a later analysis, 450 to 600 highly shared, low-generation-probability nucleotide sequences were removed to address suspected cross-contamination and a sequencing artifact. In a later analysis, a clonal expansion index was calculated for each public chain from normalized within-repertoire ranks of inferred template counts. A later analysis computed generation probabilities with a VDJ recombination model fitted to out-of-frame rearrangements, and checked the results against IGoR. A later analysis scored TCR-TCR, TCR-HLA and TCR-CMV co-occurrence with hypergeometric tests, applying a repertoire-size bias correction to TCR pairs. To estimate false discovery rates, a later analysis permuted the HLA or CMV assignments 20 times. In a later analysis, co-occurring TCRs were grouped using DBSCAN, and TCRdist sequence similarity was added for clustering within HLA-allele-positive subsets. Repertoires with fewer than 30,000 or more than 120,000 public chains were left out of co-occurrence clustering, as were four to six repertoires with anomalous nucleotide sharing. This is the immuneACCESS table as TCRdb keeps it, with only in-frame sequences that have V and J called. A part of the clones is gone; compared with another copy, unresolved V genes explain less than half, and the rest is unexplained. V and J calls and clone size are copied from that table; D and trimming were computed from the DNA. This sample holds some 90,000 clones; around 74% were observed only once. Under 3.5% of the sample goes to the ten largest clones.

This clone appeared a few times. Its antigen remains undetermined. No per-base quality is available; no much larger clone lies one base away. In total, approximately 700 healthy bone marrow donors made up the cohort. Cohort members were all nominally healthy when sampled, although unrecorded immune exposures were likely present. The donor tested CMV seropositive and was one of the 289 seropositive cohort members. Each donor provided a peripheral blood sample, and peripheral blood mononuclear cells were used for TCR beta sequencing. The Qiagen DNeasy Blood Extraction Kit was used to extract genomic DNA from the blood cell samples. Trimming removed 1 base from V and 5 bases from J, leaving 17 bases between the germline ends. From the cysteine up to the phenylalanine, the CDR3 has a length of 16 residues. Just CDR3 DNA is preserved here, 48 bases in frame from base 1. The germline V gene yields SGHTA for CDR1 and FQGNSA for CDR2.

The investigation overall reported the following: Specific HLA alleles were associated with 16,951 TCR beta sequences at a false discovery rate of 0.05 in a later analysis. In a later analysis, the rate of TCR association differed among HLA loci, with DRB1 alleles having the most associated TCRs and HLA-C alleles having the fewest. An association between a missense DCLRE1C variant and V-gene and J-gene trimming of TCR beta chains was found in a later genetic analysis and replicated in an independent cohort. Compared with equally common non-associated chains, HLA-associated TCR beta chains in a later analysis were more clonally expanded and had lower generation probabilities. A further reported finding was that TCR beta sequences accurately predicted the HLA-A and HLA-B alleles for most subjects in the first cohort. In an earlier analysis of 587 of the donors, most TCR beta V segments appeared in productive rearrangements about 90% or about 30% of the time, broadly matching IMGT annotations. For the cohort, immune exposure information was limited to CMV serostatus. A later analysis found that most CMV-associated TCR beta chains appeared HLA-restricted, with HLA associations seemingly driven largely by CMV exposure. Correlated functional status among segregating V segments might reflect linkage disequilibrium, but an unknown experimental factor could not be ruled out. When HLA alleles, especially DR and DQ, strongly co-occurred, TCR associations were difficult to assign to individual alleles. The 87-base-pair reads could not distinguish some IMGT-functional V segments, including TRBV6-2 and TRBV6-3, so those segments were excluded. Three of the identified cytomegalovirus-associated TCR beta chains were confirmed in vitro to be specific for cytomegalovirus antigens. A total of roughly 160 TCR beta chains were listed by the study as associated with cytomegalovirus. It was suggested by the authors that the approach could potentially be generalized to other disease states and immunological phenotypes. Presence/absence analyses assumed roughly uniform sequencing depth across donors, an assumption that may not hold. In both the original and validation cohorts, the classifier was reported to diagnose cytomegalovirus status with high specificity and sensitivity. The earlier analysis of approximately 590 of the donors excluded some 16 rarely observed V segments, including chromosome 9 orphons, because counts were too low. Because HLA typing was missing for some donors at each locus, association tests included only the typed subset. A later analysis reported that several top co-occurrence clusters appeared linked to parvovirus B19, influenza, CMV and Epstein-Barr virus. While some public TCRs were present in many individuals, most TCR sequences turned up only very rarely across donors. A group of highly shared sequence variants was considered likely to be a technical artifact of the sequencing pipeline. In this cohort, only TCR beta chains were sequenced, and detectable features were limited by the absence of alpha or paired-chain data. In a later genetic analysis, fewer N-insertions in productive TCRs were reported among donors in an Asian-associated ancestry cluster than the 666-donor mean.

The receptor's source is a female donor in good health and CMV-seropositive. Rearrangement joined TRBV7-2 to TRBJ1-1; the D gene is perhaps TRBD1, from 5 matching bases. Sequencing input: PBMCs. The CDR3 region has the sequence CASSLGILQGSTEAFF. The DNA sequence is given as TGTGCCAGCAGCTTAGGTATTTTGCAGGGATCGACTGAAGCTTTCTTT.